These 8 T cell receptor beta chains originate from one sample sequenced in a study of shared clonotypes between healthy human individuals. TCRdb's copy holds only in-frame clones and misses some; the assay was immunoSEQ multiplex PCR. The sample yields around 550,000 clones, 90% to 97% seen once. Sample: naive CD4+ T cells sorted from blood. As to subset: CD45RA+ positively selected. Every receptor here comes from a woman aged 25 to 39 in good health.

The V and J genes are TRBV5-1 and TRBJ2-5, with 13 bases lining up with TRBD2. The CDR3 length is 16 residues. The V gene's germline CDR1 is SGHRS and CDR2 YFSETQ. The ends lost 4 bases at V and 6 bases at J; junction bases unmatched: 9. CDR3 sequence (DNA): TGCGCCAGCAGCGTCTCTACCGGGACTAGCGGGAAGACCCAGTACTTC. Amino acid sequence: CASSVSTGTSGKTQYF.

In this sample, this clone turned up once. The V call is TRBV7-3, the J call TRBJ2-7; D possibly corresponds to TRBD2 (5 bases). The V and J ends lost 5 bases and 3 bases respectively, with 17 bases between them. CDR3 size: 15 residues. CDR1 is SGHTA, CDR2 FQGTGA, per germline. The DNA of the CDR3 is TGTGCCAGCAGCGAACAAGCGGATCTTCGCTACGAGCAGTACTTC. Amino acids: CASSEQADLRYEQYF.

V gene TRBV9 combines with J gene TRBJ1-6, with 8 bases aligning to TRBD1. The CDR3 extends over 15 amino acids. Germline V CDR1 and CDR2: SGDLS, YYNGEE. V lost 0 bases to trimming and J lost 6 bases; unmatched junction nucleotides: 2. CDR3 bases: TGTGCCAGCAGCGTAGGAGACAGGGGTAATTCACCCCTCCACTTT. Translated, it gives CASSVGDRGNSPLHF.

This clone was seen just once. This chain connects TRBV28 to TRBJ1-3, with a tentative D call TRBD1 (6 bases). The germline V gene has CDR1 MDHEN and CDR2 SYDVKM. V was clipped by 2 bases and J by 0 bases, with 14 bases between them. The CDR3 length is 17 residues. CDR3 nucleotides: TGTGCCAGCAGTTTAAGAGACCCAGGGGACTCTGGAAACACCATATATTTT. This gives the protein CASSLRDPGDSGNTIYF.

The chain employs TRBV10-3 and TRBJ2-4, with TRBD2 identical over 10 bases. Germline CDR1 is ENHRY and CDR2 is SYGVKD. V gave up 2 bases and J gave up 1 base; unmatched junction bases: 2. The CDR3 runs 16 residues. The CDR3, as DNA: TGTGCCATCAGTGAGAGCGGGAGGGGGGCCAAAAACATTCAGTACTTC. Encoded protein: CAISESGRGAKNIQYF.

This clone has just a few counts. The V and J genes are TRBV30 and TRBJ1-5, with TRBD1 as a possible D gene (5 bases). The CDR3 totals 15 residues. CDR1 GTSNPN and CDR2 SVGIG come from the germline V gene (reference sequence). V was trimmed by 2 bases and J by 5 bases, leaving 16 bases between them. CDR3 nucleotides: TGTGCCTGGAGTAGGGGTGCATCATACTATCAGCCCCAGCATTTT. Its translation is CAWSRGASYYQPQHF.

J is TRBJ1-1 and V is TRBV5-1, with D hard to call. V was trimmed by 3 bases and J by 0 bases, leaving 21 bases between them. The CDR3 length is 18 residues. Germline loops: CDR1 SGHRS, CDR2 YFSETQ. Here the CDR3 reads CASSSRNYRGTMNTEAFF. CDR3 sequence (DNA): TGCGCCAGCAGCTCTAGGAACTACCGCGGAACCATGAACACTGAAGCTTTCTTT.

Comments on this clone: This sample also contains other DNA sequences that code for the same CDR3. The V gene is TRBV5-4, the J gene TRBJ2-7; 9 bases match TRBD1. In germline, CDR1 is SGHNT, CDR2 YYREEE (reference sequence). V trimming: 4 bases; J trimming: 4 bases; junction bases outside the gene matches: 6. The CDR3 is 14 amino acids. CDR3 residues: CASSLGTGLYEQYF. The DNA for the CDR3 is TGTGCCAGCAGCCTCGGGACAGGGCTGTACGAGCAGTACTTC.